Shown below are 10 T cell receptor beta chains from a single sample sequenced in a study of blood T cell repertoires in COVID-19. Libraries were prepared by immunoSEQ multiplex PCR; TCRdb keeps only in-frame clonotypes and omits some of them. The sample carries some 320,000 clones, around 85% recorded once. The material sequenced was PBMCs or T cells enriched from blood (not recorded which). The receptors derive from a woman aged 25 to 45 who had been exposed to COVID-19.

CDR3: CASQDAGIRTQYF. CDR3 nucleotides: TGCGCCAGCCAGGACGCGGGCATTAGGACCCAGTACTTC. J is TRBJ2-5 and V is TRBV5-1; weak D call: TRBD2 (5 bases). This CDR3 comprises 13 residues. V lost 7 bases, J lost 7 bases, and 17 bases lay in between. Per the germline V gene, CDR1 is SGHRS and CDR2 is YFSETQ.

This rearrangement joins TRBV9 to TRBJ2-1, with a tentative D call TRBD2 (5 bases). The V gene lost 1 base and the J gene lost 8 bases, with 10 bases spanning the gap. From germline, CDR1 is SGDLS and CDR2 YYNGEE. The CDR3 runs 13 residues. The CDR3 here is CASSVRGYDEQFF. The CDR3, as DNA: TGTGCCAGCAGCGTAAGAGGGTACGATGAGCAGTTCTTC.

The chain links TRBV19 to TRBJ1-2; 7 bases align to TRBD1. Trimming took 7 bases from V and 4 from J; bases not matched to a gene: 6. The V gene's germline CDR1 is LNHDA and CDR2 SQIVND (reference sequence). CDR3 size: 13 residues. This CDR3 is CASTVTGSYGYTF. The DNA of the CDR3 is TGTGCCAGTACCGTGACAGGGAGCTATGGCTACACCTTC.

The V call is TRBV10-3, the J call TRBJ2-7; 7 bases fit TRBD1. Germline V lookup: CDR1 ENHRY, CDR2 SYGVKD. The CDR3 has 14 amino acids. Unmatched junction bases numbered 6, after V lost 5 bases and J lost 2 bases. The CDR3 sequence is CAISSPGQTYEQYF. CDR3 DNA: TGTGCCATCAGTAGCCCGGGACAGACCTACGAGCAGTACTTC.

The chain links TRBV11-1 to TRBJ2-1; possible D gene TRBD1, 6 bases. V lost 2 bases, J lost 0 bases, and 8 bases lay in between. Germline V gives CDR1 SGHAT, CDR2 FQDESV (reference sequence). This CDR3 comprises 15 residues. The CDR3 protein is CASSLPRGSYNEQFF. The CDR3 nucleotides read TGTGCCAGCAGCTTACCCAGGGGCTCCTACAATGAGCAGTTCTTC.

The V call is TRBV5-1, the J call TRBJ2-7; 13 bases fit TRBD2. The germline gives CDR1 SGHRS, CDR2 YFSETQ. The ends lost 5 bases at V and 3 bases at J; junction bases unmatched: 8. This CDR3 contains 16 residues. In DNA, the CDR3 is TGCGCCAGCAGAGGACTAGCGGGAGAGGGGGGCTACGAGCAGTACTTC. It yields the protein CASRGLAGEGGYEQYF.

This sequence joins TRBV9 and TRBJ1-6; D is undetermined. Germline loops: CDR1 SGDLS, CDR2 YYNGEE. This CDR3 spans 12 amino acids. The V and J ends lost 2 bases and 9 bases respectively, with 6 bases between them. The CDR3: CASSVGISPLHF. In DNA, the CDR3 is TGTGCCAGCAGCGTCGGGATTTCACCCCTCCACTTT.

This chain links TRBV3-1 (or the pseudogene TRBV3-2) with TRBJ1-4; 10 bases agree with TRBD1. This CDR3 has 15 amino acids. The V gene end was trimmed by 2 bases and the J gene end by 10 bases; junction bases not matched to a gene: 7. Germline V gives CDR1 LGHDT, CDR2 YNNKEL (reference sequence). Here the CDR3 DNA reads TGTGCCAGCAGCCAACCTGGGACAGGGGTAGTAAAACTGTTTTTT. Amino acids: CASSQPGTGVVKLFF.

The chain employs TRBV13 and TRBJ2-7, with 13 bases identical to TRBD2. CDR3 length: 17 amino acids. With 5 bases clipped from V and 4 bases from J, the junction kept 11 bases outside the gene matches. Germline-derived CDR1 and CDR2 are PRHDT and FYEKMQ (reference sequence). This CDR3 is CASSTGTSGNREYEQYF. The CDR3 DNA reads as TGTGCCAGCAGCACGGGGACTAGCGGGAATCGCGAATACGAGCAGTACTTC.

The V call is TRBV7-9, the J call TRBJ1-5, with no clear D. V lost 5 bases and J 3 bases, leaving 8 bases between the germline ends. The CDR3 is made up of 13 amino acids. Germline CDR1 reads SEHNR; CDR2 reads FQNEAQ (reference sequence). CDR3 loop: CASSHEANQPQHF. As DNA, the CDR3 is TGTGCCAGCAGCCATGAGGCCAATCAGCCCCAGCATTTT.